Presented here are 17 T cell receptor beta chains from one specimen sequenced in a study of T cell responses to AZD1222 COVID-19 vaccine. This table comes from immunoSEQ multiplex PCR, and its TCRdb copy is limited to in-frame clones, with some not included. The sample consists of some 84,000 clones, around 85% of them appearing once. The sequenced sample was peripheral blood, obtained 28 days after the second AZD1222 dose. The source of these receptors is an adult who received the AZD1222 COVID-19 vaccine.

In its sample, this clone was seen a few times. This chain links TRBV11-2 with TRBJ1-3; D gene ambiguous. The germline V gene encodes CDR1 SGHAT and CDR2 FQNNGV. CDR3 length: 14 residues. The V gene lost 5 bases and the J gene lost 5 bases, with 13 bases spanning the gap. Here the CDR3 reads CASSVTRGRNTIYF. In nucleotides, the CDR3 is TGTGCCAGCAGCGTAACCAGAGGACGAAACACCATATATTTT.

The chain couples TRBV24-1 to TRBJ2-3; 7 bases fit TRBD2. CDR3 size: 15 residues. Germline CDR1 and CDR2: KGHDR and SFDVKD. The junction had 5 bases not matched to a gene; V was cut back by 4 bases and J by 2 bases. The CDR3 loop reads CATSDSGTHTDTQYF. The CDR3 DNA reads as TGTGCCACCAGTGACAGCGGGACCCACACAGATACGCAGTATTTT.

The genes are TRBV28 and TRBJ1-1, with TRBD1 identical over 8 bases. V shed 5 bases, J shed 5 bases, and the junction held 4 bases outside the gene matches. The CDR3 spans 13 residues. CDR1 is MDHEN and CDR2 is SYDVKM in the germline V gene. The CDR3 bases are TGTGCCAGCAGTCCAGGGGGCGTAACTGAAGCTTTCTTT. Protein sequence: CASSPGGVTEAFF.

The V call is TRBV7-2, the J call TRBJ1-2; D is uncertain. From germline, CDR1 is SGHTA and CDR2 FQGNSA. The CDR3 has 14 amino acids. The V end lost 5 bases, the J end lost 11 bases, and 21 bases lay between the germline ends. The CDR3 DNA follows: TGTGCCAGCAGCCCGCGGGCCCAACCAGGAGGGTACACCTTC. As protein: CASSPRAQPGGYTF.

This chain links TRBV7-9 with TRBJ2-6; no definite D call. V shed 4 bases and J shed 1 base, with 14 bases lying between them. This CDR3 is built from 17 residues. Germline loops: CDR1 SEHNR, CDR2 FQNEAQ (reference sequence). As DNA, the CDR3 is TGTGCCAGCAGCTACTATCGGCGGCCGTCTGGGGCCAACGTCCTGACTTTC. This translates into CASSYYRRPSGANVLTF.

Turning to this clone: Compared with germline, one end of the junction differs, possibly owing to a read error. J is TRBJ1-2 and V is TRBV3-1 (or the pseudogene TRBV3-2); D gene unclear. Germline V gene data show CDR1 as LGHDT and CDR2 as YNNKEL (reference sequence). This CDR3 is built from 14 residues. This CDR3 is CASSQGLEFYGYTF. The CDR3 nucleotides read TGTGCCAGCAGCCAGGGCCTAGAGTTCTATGGCTACACCTTT.

V and J are TRBV2 and TRBJ1-1, with D hard to call. The germline CDR1 and CDR2 sequences are SNHLY and FYNNEI. This CDR3 spans 15 amino acids. The germline V and J ends were trimmed by 6 bases and 8 bases, with 22 bases remaining between them. CDR3 region: CASSPSLDGLEEAFF. DNA of the CDR3: TGTGCCAGCAGCCCCTCCTTGGACGGATTGGAAGAAGCTTTCTTT.

The chain joins TRBV3-1 (or the pseudogene TRBV3-2) to TRBJ1-1, with D tentatively TRBD1 (5 bases). The ends were cut back, 1 base at V and 5 bases at J, with 11 bases in the middle. CDR1 is LGHDT and CDR2 is YNNKEL in the germline V gene (reference sequence). The length of the CDR3 is 14 residues. This CDR3 reads CASSQVGGETEAFF. CDR3 sequence (DNA): TGTGCCAGCAGCCAAGTGGGGGGGGAAACTGAAGCTTTCTTT.

The rearrangement uses TRBV28 and TRBJ1-1; TRBD1 might be the D (5 bases). The CDR3 contains 14 residues. Deletions cut 2 bases from V and 6 bases from J, with 13 bases between. The germline CDR1 and CDR2 sequences are MDHEN and SYDVKM. The CDR3, as DNA: TGTGCCAGCAGTTTAGGGTTCGGGACCGCTGAAGCTTTCTTT. Amino acid sequence: CASSLGFGTAEAFF. The whole variable domain, filled in from reference TRBV28 and TRBJ1-1, reads DVKVTQSSRYLVKRTGEKVFLECVQDMDHENMFWYRQDPGLGLRLIYFSYDVKMKEKGDIPEGYSVSREKKERFSLILESASTNQTSMYLCASSLGFGTAEAFFGQGTRLTVV.

The chain employs TRBV4-2 and TRBJ1-5; TRBD1 might be the D (5 bases). The CDR3 totals 15 residues. Trimming cost V 0 bases and J 3 bases, with 9 bases left between them. CDR1 is LGHNA and CDR2 is YNFKEQ in the germline V gene. CDR3 nucleotides: TGTGCCAGCAGCCAAGAGGGGCAGCACAATCAGCCCCAGCATTTT. Protein product: CASSQEGQHNQPQHF.

This CDR3 reads CASSVGLAGVINSPLHF. In DNA, the CDR3 is TGTGCCAGTAGTGTTGGCTTGGCGGGAGTCATTAATTCACCCCTCCACTTT. The chain carries TRBV19 and TRBJ1-6; D is unclear. This CDR3 is built from 17 residues. Trimming took 5 bases from V and 6 from J, leaving 20 bases between them. Germline CDR1 is LNHDA and CDR2 is SQIVND (reference sequence).

V is TRBV12-3 or TRBV12-4 and J is TRBJ1-2; no reliable D call. Trimming pared 2 bases from V and 6 bases from J, leaving 4 bases between. The length of the CDR3 is 11 residues. The CDR3 is CASSLWDGYTF. The CDR3 region has the DNA TGTGCCAGCAGTTTATGGGATGGCTACACCTTC.

This chain connects TRBV2 to TRBJ1-2, with 9 bases that match TRBD1. The trim removed 8 bases at V and 5 bases at J, leaving 3 bases unmatched. CDR1 is SNHLY and CDR2 is FYNNEI in the germline V gene. The CDR3 covers 12 residues. The CDR3 sequence: CASLGQGYGYTF. Here the CDR3 DNA reads TGTGCCAGCCTGGGACAGGGATATGGCTACACCTTC.

J is TRBJ1-1 and V is TRBV3-1 (or the pseudogene TRBV3-2), with 7 nucleotides matching TRBD1. This CDR3 has 16 residues. Trimming removed 1 base from V and 1 base from J; junction bases left unmatched: 6. Per the germline V gene, CDR1 is LGHDT and CDR2 is YNNKEL (reference sequence). The CDR3 spells CASSQAFNRGNTEAFF. The CDR3 bases are TGTGCCAGCAGCCAAGCATTTAACAGGGGGAACACTGAAGCTTTCTTT.

The count of this clone is one. The V gene is TRBV27, the J gene TRBJ2-5; TRBD2 matches 10 bases. The germline V gene has CDR1 MNHEY and CDR2 SMNVEV (reference sequence). The CDR3 contains 18 residues. With 5 bases clipped from V and 4 bases from J, the junction kept 16 bases outside the gene matches. The CDR3 region is CASSPALGLARVGETQYF. The CDR3 DNA reads as TGTGCCAGCAGTCCCGCCCTGGGACTAGCGCGTGTTGGAGAGACCCAGTACTTC.

The chain couples TRBV5-1 to TRBJ2-6; D possibly corresponds to TRBD1 (6 bases). Trimming took off 6 bases at V and 0 bases at J, with 16 bases between the two ends. The CDR3 length is 17 residues. The germline V gene encodes CDR1 SGHRS and CDR2 YFSETQ. CDR3 DNA: TGCGCCAGCACCGTGGGGGCATCGGTCTCTGGGGCCAACGTCCTGACTTTC. This translates into CASTVGASVSGANVLTF.

The chain uses TRBV5-1 and TRBJ2-2; D tentatively reads TRBD1 or TRBD2 (5 bases each). The CDR3 is 14 residues long. CDR1 and CDR2 (germline): SGHRS, YFSETQ. The V gene lost 0 bases and the J gene lost 9 bases, with 12 bases spanning the gap. The DNA for the CDR3 is TGCGCCAGCAGCTTGGTCGGGGACCACCGGGAGCTGTTTTTT. It codes for CASSLVGDHRELFF. The variable domain in full, completed from reference TRBV5-1 and TRBJ2-2, reads KAGVTQTPRYLIKTRGQQVTLSCSPISGHRSVSWYQQTPGQGLQFLFEYFSETQRNKGNFPGRFSGRQFSNSRSEMNVSTLELGDSALYLCASSLVGDHRELFFGEGSRLTVL.